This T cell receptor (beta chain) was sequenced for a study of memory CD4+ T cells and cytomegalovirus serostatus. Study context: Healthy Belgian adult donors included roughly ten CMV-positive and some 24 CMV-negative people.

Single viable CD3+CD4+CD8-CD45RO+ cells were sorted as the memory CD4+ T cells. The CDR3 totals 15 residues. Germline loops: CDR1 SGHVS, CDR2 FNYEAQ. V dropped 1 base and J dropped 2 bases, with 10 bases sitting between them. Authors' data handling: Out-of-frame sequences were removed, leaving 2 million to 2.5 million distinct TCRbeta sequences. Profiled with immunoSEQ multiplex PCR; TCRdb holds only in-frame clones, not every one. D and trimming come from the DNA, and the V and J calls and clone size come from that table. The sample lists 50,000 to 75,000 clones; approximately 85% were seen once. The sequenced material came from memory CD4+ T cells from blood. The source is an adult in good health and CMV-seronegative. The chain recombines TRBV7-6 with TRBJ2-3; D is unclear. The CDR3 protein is CASSLGGGYTDTQYF. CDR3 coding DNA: TGTGCCAGCAGCTTAGGCGGTGGATACACAGATACGCAGTATTTT. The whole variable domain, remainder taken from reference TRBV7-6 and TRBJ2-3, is GAGVSQSPRYKVTKRGQDVALRCDPISGHVSLYWYRQALGQGPEFLTYFNYEAQQDKSGLPNDRFSAERPEGSISTLTIQRTEQRDSAMYRCASSLGGGYTDTQYFGPGTRLTVL.